This T cell receptor (beta chain) was identified during a study of T cell repertoires in cytomegalovirus infection. TCRdb re-called the reads through MiXCR, storing one row per CDR3 protein. The sample consists of roughly 240,000 distinct CDR3 sequences, 6% to 8% of them appearing once. Points from the study as a whole: HLA-C-restricted CMV clonotypes gave the most frequent clonotype in two of eight donors.

This clonotype was seen many times. The antigen is not known. The origin of this receptor is a human donor in good health (CMV status not recorded). Some clones in this sample may be carry-over from other donors' samples. The source material was PBMCs.

The CDR3 DNA is TGTGCCAGCAACCGGGACTTTCAGCATACAGATACGCAGTATTTT. Amino acids: CASNRDFQHTDTQYF. This rearrangement joins TRBV9 to TRBJ2-3; D might be TRBD2 (6 bases). The CDR3 covers 15 residues. The V end was cut by 6 bases, the J end by 3 bases, with 17 bases between. Germline loops: CDR1 SGDLS, CDR2 YYNGEE.